These T cell receptor beta chains were read from a single sample in a study of graft-versus-host responses after intestinal transplantation. The table came from immunoSEQ multiplex PCR; TCRdb's copy has only in-frame clones and leaves some out. The sample has 9,900 or so clones, roughly 88% seen once. This specimen consisted of PBMCs, obtained 240 to 250 days after intestinal transplant. These receptors were taken from a human patient who received an intestinal transplant, so some T cells may come from the graft donor. Each CDR3 is given with its conserved first and last residue. A D gene is named only where the DNA matches it firmly. The size entry is marked missing in some rows and otherwise reads once, few, many or a size class.

>TRBV30|.|TRBJ1-5|TRBD1
CAWGTGGNQPQHF
TGTGCCTGGGGGACAGGGGGCAATCAGCCCCAGCATTTT
>TRBV19|.|TRBJ2-1|.
CASSSEGTPRNNEQFF
TGTGCCAGTAGCAGCGAAGGGACCCCTCGCAACAATGAGCAGTTCTTC
>TRBV9|.|TRBJ2-7|.
CASSVGGRGDEQYF
TGTGCCAGCAGCGTAGGAGGGCGGGGAGACGAGCAGTACTTC
>TRBV4-3|.|TRBJ2-7|TRBD1
CASSPDRGYEQYF
TGCGCCAGCAGCCCCGACAGGGGTTACGAGCAGTACTTC
>TRBV6-5|.|TRBJ2-7|.
CASSSGFFYEQYF
TGTGCCAGCAGTAGCGGTTTTTTCTACGAGCAGTACTTC
>TRBV28|.|TRBJ1-5|.
CASSPFYWGRPQTQHF
TGTGCCAGCAGCCCCTTTTACTGGGGCAGGCCCCAGACCCAGCATTTT
>TRBV15|large|TRBJ2-7|TRBD1
CATSREAGTGGREQYF
TGTGCCACCAGCAGAGAAGCTGGGACAGGGGGTCGCGAGCAGTACTTC
>TRBV10-3|.|TRBJ2-1|.
CARRGGRVDNEQFF
TGTGCCCGGAGGGGGGGGAGGGTCGACAATGAGCAGTTCTTC
>TRBV7-8|once|TRBJ1-2|.
CASSLLTAPNYGYTF
TGTGCCAGCAGCTTATTAACGGCTCCTAACTATGGCTACACCTTC
>TRBV5-6|.|TRBJ2-4|TRBD2
CASSDLAGENGNIQYF
TGTGCCAGCAGCGACTTAGCGGGAGAGAATGGAAACATTCAGTACTTC
>TRBV19|.|TRBJ2-3|.
CASGNTDTQYF
TGTGCCAGTGGAAACACAGATACGCAGTATTTT
>TRBV10-3|few|TRBJ2-1|.
CAISESDNYNEQFF
TGTGCCATCAGTGAGTCGGACAACTACAATGAGCAGTTCTTC
>TRBV6-5|.|TRBJ1-4|TRBD1
CASSRQGASEKLFF
TGTGCCAGCAGTCGACAGGGGGCCAGTGAAAAACTGTTTTTT
>TRBV2|.|TRBJ2-7|TRBD1
CASSERGLWTGTFYEQYF
TGTGCCAGCAGTGAGCGTGGGTTATGGACAGGGACTTTCTACGAGCAGTACTTC
>TRBV28|few|TRBJ2-5|.
CASSSQGFQETQYF
TGTGCCAGCAGTTCACAGGGATTTCAAGAGACCCAGTACTTC
>TRBV27|few|TRBJ1-5|.
CASSSGGDFQPQHF
TGTGCCAGCAGTTCTGGAGGGGATTTCCAGCCCCAGCATTTT
>TRBV14|.|TRBJ2-1|TRBD2
CASSRRDYLRNEQFF
TGTGCCAGCAGCCGCCGGGACTACCTTAGGAATGAGCAGTTCTTC
>TRBV2|.|TRBJ2-7|TRBD1
CASETAGGEQYF
TGTGCCAGCGAAACTGCAGGGGGCGAGCAGTACTTC
>TRBV6-4|.|TRBJ2-3|.
CASSEIGLGGADTQYF
TGTGCCAGCAGTGAGATCGGACTAGGGGGCGCAGATACGCAGTATTTT
>TRBV30|.|TRBJ1-5|TRBD1
CAWSATGGNQPQHF
TGTGCCTGGAGTGCCACAGGGGGCAATCAGCCCCAGCATTTT
>TRBV11-2|once|TRBJ2-4|TRBD2
CASSLGLAGENIQYF
TGTGCCAGCAGCTTGGGACTAGCGGGAGAAAACATTCAGTACTTC
>TRBV28|.|TRBJ2-7|.
CASSFPPRIYEQYF
TGTGCCAGCAGTTTTCCCCCGAGGATATACGAGCAGTACTTC
>TRBV10-3|once|TRBJ2-2|.
CAILSLDSNTGELFF
TGTGCCATTCTCAGTTTGGACTCGAACACCGGGGAGCTGTTTTTT
>TRBV4-3|few|TRBJ1-5|.
CASSQDGRGGQPQHF
TGCGCCAGCAGCCAAGACGGCAGGGGAGGACAGCCCCAGCATTTT
>TRBV27|.|TRBJ2-2|.
CASSMGRGELFF
TGTGCCAGCAGCATGGGGAGGGGGGAGCTGTTTTTT
>TRBV6-4|.|TRBJ1-4|TRBD1
CASSDSTGTTNEKLFF
TGTGCCAGCAGTGACTCGACAGGGACAACTAATGAAAAACTGTTTTTT
>TRBV7-9|.|TRBJ1-2|.
CASSLANYGYTF
TGTGCCAGCAGCTTAGCGAACTATGGCTACACCTTC
>TRBV30|.|TRBJ1-2|TRBD1
CAWSVQGGYGYTF
TGTGCCTGGAGTGTTCAGGGGGGCTATGGCTACACCTTC
>TRBV19|.|TRBJ1-1|.
CASNIKVAGNTEAFF
TGTGCCAGTAACATCAAAGTAGCAGGGAACACTGAAGCTTTCTTT